The TCR beta chain described here comes from a study of breast tumors, draining lymph nodes, adjacent tissues. Study-level findings and limits: Tumors had less TCR diversity than lymph nodes, more than nontumor tissue. Data fit most tumor T cells coming from lymph node, expanding in tumor. That most tumor T cells come from lymph nodes remained unproven.

The CDR3 covers 15 residues. V was clipped by 4 bases and J by 0 bases; unmatched bases: 4. Germline V gives CDR1 SGHNT, CDR2 YYREEE (reference sequence). The table lists this clonotype with a few counts. Antigen unknown. TCRdb reprocessed the multiplex PCR reads via MiXCR and lists one record per CDR3 protein. Altogether fewer than 90,000 distinct CDR3 sequences are present, around 30% being singletons, with the ten largest covering 8.1%. Samples came from axillary lymph nodes draining the breast cancer. The origin of this receptor is a female donor with breast cancer. Some clones in this sample may be carry-over from other donors' samples. V and J are TRBV5-4 and TRBJ2-7; 10 bases agree with TRBD1. The sample taken for sequencing was axillary lymph node tissue. The CDR3 DNA reads as TGTGCCAGCAGCCCGGACAGGGGGAACTCCTACGAGCAGTACTTC. It translates to CASSPDRGNSYEQYF.